In this sample, the clone carrying this T cell receptor (beta chain) turned up once. The PCR used 60 Vbeta and 13 Jbeta primers. Assay: immunoSEQ multiplex PCR; the TCRdb copy retains only in-frame clones and omits some. This table holds about 90,000 clones, around 76% found once. The sample belongs to a study of cytomegalovirus exposure and HLA in healthy donors. Germline CDR1 and CDR2: SGHAT and FQNNGV. The V gene end was trimmed by 2 bases and the J gene end by 10 bases; junction bases not matched to a gene: 7. The CDR3 sequence is 14 residues long. J is TRBJ1-1 and V is TRBV11-2, with TRBD1 matching 10 bases. The sequence was collected from a woman between 55 and 75 years old in good health and CMV-seropositive. Specimen: PBMCs. The chain's CDR3 is CASSLSGQGGVAFF. The CDR3 DNA is TGTGCCAGCAGCTTATCAGGACAGGGGGGGGTAGCTTTCTTT.